The T cell receptor beta chain under discussion was sequenced for a study of blood T cell repertoires in COVID-19. Study as a whole: T cells, B-cell-depleted T cells, or PBMCs supplied cDNA or gDNA.

Original processing notes: Amplified reference gene primers provided the basis for estimating nucleated cell counts. Sequenced by immunoSEQ multiplex PCR; TCRdb stores in-frame clones only, minus some. V and J calls and clone size follow that table, whereas D and trimming were derived from the DNA. The data contain about 330,000 clones, roughly nine tenths of them singletons. The CDR3 length is 15 residues. CDR1 and CDR2 from the germline V gene are LGHDT and YNNKEL (reference sequence). The ends lost 1 base at V and 4 bases at J; junction bases unmatched: 5. Assignments of participants to cohorts depended upon their own reported clinical history.

The chain has TRBV3-1 (or the pseudogene TRBV3-2) and TRBJ1-2; TRBD1 matches at 8 bases. Sequencing used PBMCs or T cells enriched from blood (not recorded which). This clonotype was sampled from a young woman who had recovered from COVID-19. The DNA for the CDR3 is TGTGCCAGCAGCCAAGGACAGGGGTGGTCCTATGGCTACACCTTC. Amino acid sequence: CASSQGQGWSYGYTF.